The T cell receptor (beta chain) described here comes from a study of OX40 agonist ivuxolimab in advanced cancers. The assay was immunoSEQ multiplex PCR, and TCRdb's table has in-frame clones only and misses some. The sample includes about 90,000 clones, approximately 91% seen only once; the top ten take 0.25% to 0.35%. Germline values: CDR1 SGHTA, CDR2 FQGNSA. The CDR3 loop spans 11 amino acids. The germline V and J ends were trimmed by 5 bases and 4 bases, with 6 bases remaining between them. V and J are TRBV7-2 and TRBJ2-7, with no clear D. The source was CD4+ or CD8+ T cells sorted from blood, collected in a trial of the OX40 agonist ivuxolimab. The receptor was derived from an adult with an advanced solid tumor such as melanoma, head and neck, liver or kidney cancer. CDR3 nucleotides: TGTGCCAGCAGCCGCGATTACGAGCAGTACTTC. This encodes CASSRDYEQYF.